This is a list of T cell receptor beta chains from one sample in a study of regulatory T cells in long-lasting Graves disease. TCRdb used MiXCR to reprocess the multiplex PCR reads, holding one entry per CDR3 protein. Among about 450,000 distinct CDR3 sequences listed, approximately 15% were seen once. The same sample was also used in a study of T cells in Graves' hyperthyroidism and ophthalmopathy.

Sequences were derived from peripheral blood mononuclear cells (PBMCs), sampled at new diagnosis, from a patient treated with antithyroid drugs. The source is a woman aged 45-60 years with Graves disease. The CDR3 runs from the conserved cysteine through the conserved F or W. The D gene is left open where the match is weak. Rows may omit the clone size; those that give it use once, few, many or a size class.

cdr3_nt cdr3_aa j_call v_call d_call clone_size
TGTGCCAGTAGATTAGCGGGAGTCATCAATGAGCAGTTCTTC CASRLAGVINEQFF TRBJ2-1 TRBV27 TRBD2 many
TGTGCCAGCAGTCACACACACATCCAGGGGGAGCTGTTTTTT CASSHTHIQGELFF TRBJ2-2 TRBV28 . many
TGTGCCAGCAGCTTAGAGACAGGGGTATTATTGAATGAGCAGTTCTTC CASSLETGVLLNEQFF TRBJ2-1 TRBV7-9 TRBD1 many
TGTGCCAGCAGCCAAAGGTCCTATGGCTACACCTTC CASSQRSYGYTF TRBJ1-2 TRBV7-2 . .
TGTGCCAGTACCATGGGGAGTTCTGGAAACACCATATATTTT CASTMGSSGNTIYF TRBJ1-3 TRBV19 . .
TGTGCCACCAGTTCGCAGGGATATGGCTACACCTTC CATSSQGYGYTF TRBJ1-2 TRBV24-1 . many
TGTGCCAGCACCCCGCGGCTCAAGGGGGAGGAGCCCTACGAGCAGTACTTC CASTPRLKGEEPYEQYF TRBJ2-7 TRBV11-2 . many
TGTGCCAGCAGGTTAAAATCGACCTGGGGGAACACTGAAGCTTTCTTT CASRLKSTWGNTEAFF TRBJ1-1 TRBV27 . many
TGTGCCAGCTCTAGGACGGAGGGCTACAATGAGCAGTTCTTC CASSRTEGYNEQFF TRBJ2-1 TRBV18 . .
TGTGCCAGCAGCGTACGGCCTACTAGCGGAGGATACAATGAGCAGTTCTTC CASSVRPTSGGYNEQFF TRBJ2-1 TRBV9 TRBD2 few
TGCGCCAGCACCCCGGGACTAGAGAACTACAATGAGCAGTTCTTC CASTPGLENYNEQFF TRBJ2-1 TRBV5-1 TRBD2 many
TGCGCCAGCACCCGGGACTCCGATACGCAGTATTTT CASTRDSDTQYF TRBJ2-3 TRBV5-1 . many
TGCAGTGCTAGTTGGCTAGCGGAACCCTACGAGCAGTACTTC CSASWLAEPYEQYF TRBJ2-7 TRBV20-1 TRBD2 many
TGTGCCAGCAGCCAAGAGCGGGACAGTGGCTACACCTTC CASSQERDSGYTF TRBJ1-2 TRBV3-1 TRBD1 many
TGCGCCAGCAGCCTCTCGGGACTAGCGGGAGCAGATACGCAGTATTTT CASSLSGLAGADTQYF TRBJ2-3 TRBV5-1 TRBD2 many
TGTGCCAGCAGCGTACTCCAGACAGGGACCAACACCGGGGAGCTGTTTTTT CASSVLQTGTNTGELFF TRBJ2-2 TRBV9 TRBD1 many
TGTGCCAGCAGCGGACAGGGGAGAAACACCATATATTTT CASSGQGRNTIYF TRBJ1-3 TRBV6-1 TRBD1 many
TGTGCCAGCAGTTTCGGAGCGGGTCCCCGTTCGGAGCAGTTCTTC CASSFGAGPRSEQFF TRBJ2-1 TRBV27 . many
TGCGCCAGCAGCTTTAGCGGGGATAGCACAGATACGCAGTATTTT CASSFSGDSTDTQYF TRBJ2-3 TRBV5-1 TRBD2 many
TGTGCCAGCAGCTTAGAGGGGGGACAACTAGGAGAGACCCAGTACTTC CASSLEGGQLGETQYF TRBJ2-5 TRBV7-2 . many
TGTGCCAGCAGCTTAGCAGGGGGATACCGAGAGACCCAGTACTTC CASSLAGGYRETQYF TRBJ2-5 TRBV7-9 . many
TGTGCCAGCGGTCCGGATCATAGCAATCAGCCCCAGCATTTT CASGPDHSNQPQHF TRBJ1-5 TRBV6-2/TRBV6-3 . .
TGTGCCAGCAGTACAGCCGGAGGGGAGATGAACACTGAAGCTTTCTTT CASSTAGGEMNTEAFF TRBJ1-1 TRBV28 . .
TGCGCCAGCACCGGGACTAGCGGGGGCTCCTACAATGAGCAGTTCTTC CASTGTSGGSYNEQFF TRBJ2-1 TRBV5-1 TRBD2 .
TGCGCCAGCAGCTACACAGGGAGAGAGACCCAGTACTTC CASSYTGRETQYF TRBJ2-5 TRBV5-1 . few
TGTGCCAGCAGCGATGAAGACGGAGCCTACGAGCAGTACTTC CASSDEDGAYEQYF TRBJ2-7 TRBV2 . many
TGTGCCAGCAGCCCAGGGGACAGGGCGGAGGGCTACACCTTC CASSPGDRAEGYTF TRBJ1-2 TRBV11-2 TRBD1 many
TGTGCCAGCAGCTCATCACAGGGCTACGAGCAGTACTTC CASSSSQGYEQYF TRBJ2-7 TRBV7-6 . many
TGCGCCAGCAGCCAAGAGGGGCTAGCTGCAGATACGCAGTATTTT CASSQEGLAADTQYF TRBJ2-3 TRBV4-1 . many
TGTGCCAGCAGGTCCGGGACTTCCGACACCCTCCACTTT CASRSGTSDTLHF TRBJ1-6 TRBV7-9 . many